This T cell receptor (beta chain) originates from a study of blood T cell repertoires in COVID-19. Study in general: Some COVID-19 samples were acute and others convalescent; all came from the United States, Italy and Spain. PBMCs, B-cell-depleted T cells, or T cells provided the cDNA or gDNA that made up the material.

In the authors' workflow: For nucleated cells, counts were estimated from reference gene primer amplification. Sequencing used immunoSEQ multiplex PCR; TCRdb keeps in-frame clones, though not all of them. That table gives V, J and clone size, and the DNA gave D and trimming. This repertoire shows around 380,000 clones, more than 75% found once; its top ten account for more than 0.85%. CDR3 size: 12 residues. Germline V gives CDR1 MNHNS, CDR2 SASEGT. V gave up 2 bases and J gave up 9 bases, with 8 bases separating them. Material: peripheral blood. This chain links TRBV6-1 with TRBJ2-1; D is unclear. This TCR was recovered from a human donor with acute or convalescent COVID-19. The donor label of this sample is uncertain. CDR3 in DNA: TGTGCCAGCAGTGAATCTCGGTCTGAGCAGTTCTTC. This gives the protein CASSESRSEQFF.